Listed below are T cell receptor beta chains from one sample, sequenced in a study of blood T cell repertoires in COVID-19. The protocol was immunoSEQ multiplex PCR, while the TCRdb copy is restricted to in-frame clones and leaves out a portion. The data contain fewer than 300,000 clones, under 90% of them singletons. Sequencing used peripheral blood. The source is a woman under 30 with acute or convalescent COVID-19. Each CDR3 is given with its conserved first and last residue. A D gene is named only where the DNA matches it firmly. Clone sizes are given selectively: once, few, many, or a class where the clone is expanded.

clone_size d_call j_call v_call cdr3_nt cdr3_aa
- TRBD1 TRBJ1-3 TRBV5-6 TGTGCCAGCAGCCGGGACAGCCACACTCTCCCCCTCACCATATATTTT CASSRDSHTLPLTIYF
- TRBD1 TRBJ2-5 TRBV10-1 TGCGCCAGCAGCCGCAGGGGGCTCCAAGAGACCCAGTACTTC CASSRRGLQETQYF
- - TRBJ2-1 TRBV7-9 TGTGCCAGCAGCCTGACAGGTTACAATGAGCAGTTCTTC CASSLTGYNEQFF
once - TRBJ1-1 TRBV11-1 TGTGCCAGCAGCTTAATAGAGGGCTACACTGAAGCTTTCTTT CASSLIEGYTEAFF
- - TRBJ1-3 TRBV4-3 TGCGCCAGCAGCCAAGTCACCGGGGTGACCTCGGGAAACACCATATATTTT CASSQVTGVTSGNTIYF
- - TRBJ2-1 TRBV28 TGTGCCAGCAGTTTAGTACTAGTCCCACACAATGAGCAGTTCTTC CASSLVLVPHNEQFF
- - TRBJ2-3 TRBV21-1 TGTGCCAGCACTCTATCGAACCCGACAGGGGGCGAGTTGGATACGCAGTATTTT CASTLSNPTGGELDTQYF
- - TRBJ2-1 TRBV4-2 TGTGCCAGCAGCCAAAAGCTAGCGCTTGATGAGCAGTTCTTC CASSQKLALDEQFF
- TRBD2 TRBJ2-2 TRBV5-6 TGTGCCAGCAGCCCGTACCTAGCGGGAGTTGATACCGGGGAGCTGTTTTTT CASSPYLAGVDTGELFF
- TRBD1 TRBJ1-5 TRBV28 TGTGCCAGCAGTTTACCCCCGGGACAGGGGGATCAGCCCCAGCATTTT CASSLPPGQGDQPQHF
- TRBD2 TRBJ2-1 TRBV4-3 TGCGCCAGCAGCCAAGACTGGGGGGGACTAACCTACAATGAGCAGTTCTTC CASSQDWGGLTYNEQFF
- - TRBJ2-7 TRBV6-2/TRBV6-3 TGTGCCAGCAGTCCCGGGACACCTTATCAGTACTTC CASSPGTPYQYF
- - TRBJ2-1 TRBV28 TGTGCCAGCAGTTTCCGGCAGGCCTACAATGAGCAGTTCTTC CASSFRQAYNEQFF
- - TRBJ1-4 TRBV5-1 TGCGCCAGCACCGGGGTAGGCGAAGGCGAAAAACTGTTTTTT CASTGVGEGEKLFF
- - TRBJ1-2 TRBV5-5 TGTGCCAGCAGCTTGGACAGCACAAACTATGGCTACACCTTC CASSLDSTNYGYTF
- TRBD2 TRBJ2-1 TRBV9 TGTGCCAGCAGCGAGCGGGAGTGGTACAATGAGCAGTTCTTC CASSEREWYNEQFF
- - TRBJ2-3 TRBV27 TGTGCCAGCAGTCTCGCGGGCTCGGGGAGCACAGATACGCAGTATTTT CASSLAGSGSTDTQYF
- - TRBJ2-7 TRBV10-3 TGTGCCATCAGTGAGGAGGGAAAAGGGTCTACCTACGAGCAGTACTTC CAISEEGKGSTYEQYF
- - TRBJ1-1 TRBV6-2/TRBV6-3 TGTGCCAGCAGTTACCAGGGAATCACTGAAGCTTTCTTT CASSYQGITEAFF
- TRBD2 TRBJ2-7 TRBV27 TGTGCCAGCAGTACCCCCTACGGACTAGCGGGAGGTCCCTACGAGCAGTACTTC CASSTPYGLAGGPYEQYF
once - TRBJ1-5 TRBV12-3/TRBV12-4 TGTGCCAGCAGGGGGTACTCGGGACAGCCCCAGCATTTT CASRGYSGQPQHF
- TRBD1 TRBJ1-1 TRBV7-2 TGTGCCAGCAGCGCACAGGGGCCTAATGAAGCTTTCTTT CASSAQGPNEAFF
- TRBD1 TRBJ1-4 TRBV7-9 TGTGCCAGCAGCTTTGTTCTGACAGGGATGAATGAAAAACTGTTTTTT CASSFVLTGMNEKLFF
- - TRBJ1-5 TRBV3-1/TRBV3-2 TGTGCCAGCAGCCAAGGGTCAGGGAGGGGTCAGCCCCAGCATTTT CASSQGSGRGQPQHF
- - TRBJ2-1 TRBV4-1 TGCGCCAGCAGCCCGGAGCGGGCCCCCATCTACAATGAGCAGTTCTTC CASSPERAPIYNEQFF
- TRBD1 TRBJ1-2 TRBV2 TGTGCCAGCATCGGGGTGACAGGGGGCCCTAGCTATGGCTACACCTTC CASIGVTGGPSYGYTF
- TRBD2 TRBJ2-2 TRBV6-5 TGTGCCAGCAGCGGACTAGCGGGAGTAGCCGGGGAGCTGTTTTTT CASSGLAGVAGELFF
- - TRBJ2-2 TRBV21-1 TGTGCCAGCAGCAAAGGTCCGAGTTCGGGGGAGAACACCGGGGAGCTGTTTTTT CASSKGPSSGENTGELFF
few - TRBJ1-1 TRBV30 TGTGCCTGGAGTTTTGACACTAACACTGAAGCTTTCTTT CAWSFDTNTEAFF
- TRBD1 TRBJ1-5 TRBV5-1 TGCGCCAGCAGCTTAGGGACAGGGGGCAATCAGCCCCAGCATTTT CASSLGTGGNQPQHF
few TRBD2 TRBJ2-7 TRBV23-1 TGCGCCAGCTCCCCCCCTCCAGCGGGAGCTTCCTACGAGCAGTACTTC CASSPPPAGASYEQYF
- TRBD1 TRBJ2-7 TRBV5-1 TGCGCCAGCAGCTTGGTCTCCGGGACAGGGGCCTACGAGCAGTACTTC CASSLVSGTGAYEQYF
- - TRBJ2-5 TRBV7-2 TGTGCCAGCAGCTTCCCGACAGGCCAAGAGACCCAGTACTTC CASSFPTGQETQYF
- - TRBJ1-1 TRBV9 TGTGCCAGCAGCGTTAGTCTGGGGGGATTAAGTGAAGCTTTCTTT CASSVSLGGLSEAFF
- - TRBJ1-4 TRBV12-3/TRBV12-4 TGTGCCAGCAGTTTTGGGCAGGGCCAAAAACTGTTTTTT CASSFGQGQKLFF
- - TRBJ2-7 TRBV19 TGTGCCAGTAGGTCAATGCCAGGGCACTCCTACGAGCAGTACTTC CASRSMPGHSYEQYF
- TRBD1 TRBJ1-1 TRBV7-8 TGTGCCAGCAGCGACAGGGGGCTGAACACTGAAGCTTTCTTT CASSDRGLNTEAFF
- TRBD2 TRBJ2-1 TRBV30 TGTGCCACGGATAGCGGGAGGGTCCCCGGCTCCTACAATGAGCAGTTCTTC CATDSGRVPGSYNEQFF
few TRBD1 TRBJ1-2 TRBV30 TGTGCCTGGAGGCCGGGACAGAACTATGGCTACACCTTC CAWRPGQNYGYTF
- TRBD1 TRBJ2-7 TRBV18 TGTGCCAGCTCACCGATTTCCGGGACAGGGTCCTTCGAGCAGTACTTC CASSPISGTGSFEQYF
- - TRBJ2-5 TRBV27 TGTGCCAGCAGTATGGGGCCCGACCAAGAGACCCAGTACTTC CASSMGPDQETQYF
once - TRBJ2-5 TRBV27 TGTGCCACCGCGGACTACCTCCAAGAGACCCAGTACTTC CATADYLQETQYF
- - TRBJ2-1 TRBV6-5 TGTGCCAGCAGTCCAACTGGGCTCTCCTACAATGAGCAGTTCTTC CASSPTGLSYNEQFF
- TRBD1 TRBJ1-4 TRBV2 TGTGCCAGCGGCGGACAGGAAAATGAAAAACTGTTTTTT CASGGQENEKLFF
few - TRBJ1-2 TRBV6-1 TGTGCCAGCAGTGAACTAAGACAGGAAGGGTACACCTTC CASSELRQEGYTF